This TCR beta chain was profiled in a study of CXCR3-negative and CXCR3-positive naive CD8 T cells. The CDR3 is 12 residues long. Germline-derived CDR1 and CDR2 are SGHRS and YFSETQ. General study points: TRBV-TRBJ usage was similar across naive CXCR3 subsets but distinct in memory cells. In CXCR3-positive naive cells, the TRB CDR3s were more hydrophobic than in CXCR3-negative naive cells. TRB CDR3 properties served as the basis for inferring TCR strength, and surface CD5 was comparable between naive subsets.

As regards this clonotype: Its antigen is as yet unknown.

Each TRB cDNA library was prepared by 5' RACE (with UMI labels). After re-calling the 5' RACE reads, TCRdb lists one entry per CDR3 protein, DNA absent. The sample includes 84,000 or so distinct CDR3 sequences. The source is a human donor in good health. Some clones in this sample may be carry-over from other donors' samples. The sample taken for sequencing was naive CXCR3+ CD8+ T cells from blood. Stated subset: CD45RO-CCR7+CD27+CD95- naive CD8+ T cells expressing CXCR3 (TNR3+). V is TRBV5-1 and J is TRBJ2-2. The CDR3 region is CATQFNTGELFF.